The 29 T cell receptor beta chains given below trace back to one sample, sequenced in a study of control samples from healthy donors and cancer patients. Using immunoSEQ multiplex PCR, the repertoire was profiled, and TCRdb retains in-frame clones only, with some absent. The sample carries about 92,000 clones, around 80% recorded once. Sequenced material: blood. These receptors originate from a woman aged 55-69 years in good health.

The rearrangement uses TRBV19 and TRBJ1-5; TRBD1 agrees at 7 bases. Germline-derived CDR1 and CDR2 are LNHDA and SQIVND (reference sequence). The J segment lost 0 bases and the V segment lost 6 bases, leaving 11 bases of the junction unmatched. The CDR3 is made up of 17 amino acids. The CDR3, as DNA: TGTGCCAGTAGGCCCGGGACAGAATACTATAGCAATCAGCCCCAGCATTTT. It codes for CASRPGTEYYSNQPQHF.

The genes are TRBV5-1 and TRBJ2-1; 12 nucleotides line up with TRBD2. CDR1 is SGHRS, CDR2 YFSETQ, per germline. V lost 4 bases to trimming and J lost 4 bases; unmatched junction nucleotides: 6. The CDR3 is 16 amino acids. CDR3 bases: TGCGCCAGCAGCGAGATGACTAGCGGGGGATACAATGAGCAGTTCTTC. The encoded protein is CASSEMTSGGYNEQFF. Variable domain in full (rest from reference TRBV5-1 and TRBJ2-1): KAGVTQTPRYLIKTRGQQVTLSCSPISGHRSVSWYQQTPGQGLQFLFEYFSETQRNKGNFPGRFSGRQFSNSRSEMNVSTLELGDSALYLCASSEMTSGGYNEQFFGPGTRLTVL.

The V gene is TRBV18, the J gene TRBJ2-1, with 12 positions matching TRBD2. Germline V gene sequence: CDR1 KGHSH, CDR2 LQKENI. The CDR3 runs 19 residues. Trimming removed 4 bases from V and 0 bases from J; junction bases left unmatched: 10. The CDR3 DNA reads TGTGCCAGCTCACGATTGACTAGCGGGGGCCACAGCTCCTACAATGAGCAGTTCTTC. Translation gives CASSRLTSGGHSSYNEQFF.

This sequence joins TRBV29-1 and TRBJ2-5; 9 nucleotides align to TRBD2. The V gene's germline CDR1 is SQVTM and CDR2 ANQGSEA. The CDR3 spans 14 residues. V lost 6 bases, J lost 5 bases, and 10 bases stayed unmatched. CDR3 bases: TGCAGCGTCGCAGTAGCGGGAGTAAGGGAGACCCAGTACTTC. Translated: CSVAVAGVRETQYF. Together with reference TRBV29-1 and TRBJ2-5, the CDR3 gives the full variable domain: SAVISQKPSRDICQRGTSLTIQCQVDSQVTMMFWYRQQPGQSLTLIATANQGSEATYESGFVIDKFPISRPNLTFSTLTVSNMSPEDSSIYLCSVAVAGVRETQYFGPGTRLLVL.

The chain uses TRBV2 and TRBJ1-4; D not resolved. This CDR3 is 10 amino acids long. Germline lookup yields CDR1 SNHLY and CDR2 FYNNEI. Trimming cost V 5 bases and J 8 bases, with 3 bases left between them. CDR3 sequence reads: CASSLEKLFF. The CDR3 bases are TGTGCCAGCAGTTTGGAAAAACTGTTTTTT.

The chain recombines TRBV5-1 with TRBJ1-2, with 8 nucleotides matching TRBD1. CDR1 and CDR2 from the germline V gene are SGHRS and YFSETQ. V shed 4 bases and J 6 bases; nucleotides not matched to a gene: 5. This CDR3 contains 13 residues. CDR3 sequence: CASSDGQGNGYTF. The CDR3 coding sequence is TGCGCCAGCAGCGACGGACAGGGCAATGGCTACACCTTC. Full variable domain (outside the CDR3, taken from reference TRBV5-1 and TRBJ1-2): KAGVTQTPRYLIKTRGQQVTLSCSPISGHRSVSWYQQTPGQGLQFLFEYFSETQRNKGNFPGRFSGRQFSNSRSEMNVSTLELGDSALYLCASSDGQGNGYTFGSGTRLTVV.

The genes are TRBV12-3 or TRBV12-4 and TRBJ1-4; 7 positions match TRBD1. Trimming took 6 bases from V and 12 from J; bases not matched to a gene: 7. This CDR3 is built from 12 residues. Here the CDR3 DNA reads TGTGCCAGCAGCCTGGGACAGTACGAACTGTTTTTT. This gives the protein CASSLGQYELFF.

This rearrangement joins TRBV19 to TRBJ1-2; the D gene is possibly TRBD1 (6 bases). The V gene lost 6 bases and the J gene lost 8 bases, with 19 bases spanning the gap. This CDR3 region has 14 residues. The germline gives CDR1 LNHDA, CDR2 SQIVND (reference sequence). The CDR3 spells CASRETGKVDGYTF. As DNA, the CDR3 is TGTGCCAGTAGGGAAACAGGGAAAGTTGACGGCTACACCTTC.

The chain joins TRBV19 to TRBJ2-6; tentatively, D is TRBD2 (6 bases). Trimming took 10 bases from V and 4 from J, leaving 20 bases between them. The CDR3 is made up of 16 amino acids. CDR1 LNHDA and CDR2 SQIVND come from the germline V gene (reference sequence). The CDR3 DNA sequence: TGTGCCATCCCTGCGGGACTTACAGGCGGGGCCAACGTCCTGACTTTC. It codes for CAIPAGLTGGANVLTF.

The rearrangement joins TRBV11-2 to TRBJ2-2; TRBD2 matches at 10 bases. The V and J ends lost 5 bases and 7 bases, in that order; junction bases with no gene match: 10. Germline CDR1 is SGHAT and CDR2 is FQNNGV. The CDR3 contains 16 residues. The CDR3 region is CASSPRTSGGGGELFF. The CDR3 bases are TGTGCCAGCAGCCCTCGGACTAGCGGAGGGGGCGGGGAGCTGTTTTTT.

The chain links TRBV6-6 to TRBJ2-1; 11 bases fit TRBD2. Unmatched junction bases numbered 5, after V lost 5 bases and J lost 2 bases. The length of the CDR3 is 16 residues. The V gene's germline CDR1 is MNHNY and CDR2 SVGAGI (reference sequence). The chain's CDR3 is CASSPRTSGPYNEQFF. CDR3 DNA: TGTGCCAGCAGTCCACGGACTAGCGGGCCCTACAATGAGCAGTTCTTC.

The V and J genes are TRBV28 and TRBJ1-4; TRBD1 matches 9 bases. CDR1 is MDHEN and CDR2 is SYDVKM in the germline V gene. The junction had 7 bases not matched to a gene; V was cut back by 4 bases and J by 7 bases. The CDR3 is 15 residues long. The CDR3 DNA sequence: TGTGCCAGCAGTTCCCTCGGGACAGGGAGTGAAAAACTGTTTTTT. As protein: CASSSLGTGSEKLFF. Full variable domain (rest looked up from reference TRBV28 and TRBJ1-4): DVKVTQSSRYLVKRTGEKVFLECVQDMDHENMFWYRQDPGLGLRLIYFSYDVKMKEKGDIPEGYSVSREKKERFSLILESASTNQTSMYLCASSSLGTGSEKLFFGSGTQLSVL.

The chain employs TRBV20-1 and TRBJ2-3; D gene uncertain. This CDR3 has 10 residues. V was trimmed by 1 base and J by 12 bases, leaving 8 bases between them. The germline V gene encodes CDR1 DFQATT and CDR2 SNEGSKA (reference sequence). The CDR3 DNA follows: TGCAGTGCTAGAGGGCGTACTCAGTATTTT. As protein: CSARGRTQYF.

The chain links TRBV6-5 to TRBJ1-3, with 7 bases fitting TRBD1. Germline loops: CDR1 MNHEY, CDR2 SVGAGI. The V and J ends lost 6 bases and 1 base, in that order; junction bases with no gene match: 3. CDR3 size: 14 residues. CDR3 DNA: TGTGCCAGCAGCCTACAGGGGTCTGGAAACACCATATATTTT. Translating it yields CASSLQGSGNTIYF.

As concerns this clone: Other DNA sequences in the sample encode the same CDR3. V usage is TRBV12-3 or TRBV12-4 and J usage is TRBJ2-3; D unclear. Trimming stripped 3 bases from V and 6 bases from J, with 4 bases between. The CDR3 is made up of 11 amino acids. The CDR3 region is CASSLRDTQYF. The CDR3 region has the DNA TGTGCCAGCAGTTTGCGGGATACGCAGTATTTT.

The chain joins TRBV19 to TRBJ2-3; 9 nucleotides agree with TRBD2. V was clipped by 1 base and J by 2 bases; unmatched bases: 4. The CDR3 is made up of 16 amino acids. Germline V gene lookup returns CDR1 LNHDA and CDR2 SQIVND (reference sequence). The CDR3 reads CASSIGTSGFTDTQYF. CDR3 in DNA: TGTGCCAGTAGTATAGGAACTAGCGGGTTCACAGATACGCAGTATTTT.

This chain uses TRBV10-2 with TRBJ2-5; 16 positions match TRBD2. Germline V gives CDR1 WSHSY, CDR2 SAAADI. The V segment lost 4 bases and the J segment 5 bases; nucleotides outside the gene matches: 22. This CDR3 has 22 amino acids. In DNA form, the CDR3 reads TGCGCCAGCAGTGCCTCATCCCTCACACCGGGACTAGCGGGAGGGGCCGGGGAGACCCAGTACTTC. It specifies CASSASSLTPGLAGGAGETQYF.

The count of this clone is one. The chain combines TRBV19 with TRBJ1-1; a possible D gene is TRBD1 (5 bases). Germline values: CDR1 LNHDA, CDR2 SQIVND (reference sequence). V lost 7 bases and J 1 base, leaving 13 bases between the germline ends. The CDR3 is 14 amino acids. The CDR3 protein is CASKPPGGNTEAFF. In DNA, the CDR3 is TGTGCCAGTAAACCCCCGGGGGGGAACACTGAAGCTTTCTTT.

This clone occurred many times. The CDR3 nucleotides read TGTGCCAGCAGCTGGGTCTATAATTCACCCCTCCACTTT. Its translation: CASSWVYNSPLHF. The rearrangement joins TRBV5-5 to TRBJ1-6, with D unresolved. The CDR3 spans 13 residues. V dropped 3 bases and J dropped 3 bases, with 4 bases sitting between them. The germline V gene encodes CDR1 SGHKS and CDR2 YYEKEE (reference sequence).

J is TRBJ1-5 and V is TRBV19; 8 bases agree with TRBD1. Germline CDR1 is LNHDA and CDR2 is SQIVND (reference sequence). The junction had 5 bases not matched to a gene; V was cut back by 5 bases and J by 5 bases. The CDR3 is made up of 14 amino acids. CDR3 sequence (DNA): TGTGCCAGTAGTTTGGTGACAGGGGATCAGCCCCAGCATTTT. Protein sequence: CASSLVTGDQPQHF. Full variable domain (rest looked up from reference TRBV19 and TRBJ1-5): DGGITQSPKYLFRKEGQNVTLSCEQNLNHDAMYWYRQDPGQGLRLIYYSQIVNDFQKGDIAEGYSVSREKKESFPLTVTSAQKNPTAFYLCASSLVTGDQPQHFGDGTRLSIL.

This clone appeared a few times. The chain joins TRBV18 to TRBJ1-6, with D possibly being TRBD1 (5 bases). The CDR3 has 16 residues. Trimming pared 0 bases from V and 3 bases from J, leaving 9 bases between. Looked up from germline, CDR1 is KGHSH and CDR2 is LQKENI. The CDR3 DNA reads as TGTGCCAGCTCACCACCGGTGACAGACTATAATTCACCCCTCCACTTT. Protein sequence: CASSPPVTDYNSPLHF.

The chain uses TRBV10-3 and TRBJ1-5; TRBD1 aligns across 9 bases. Unmatched junction bases numbered 3, after V lost 0 bases and J lost 3 bases. The CDR3 is 16 amino acids. Per germline, CDR1 ENHRY and CDR2 SYGVKD. The CDR3 DNA follows: TGTGCCATCAGTGAGTCAACAGGGGGCAACAATCAGCCCCAGCATTTT. The encoded protein is CAISESTGGNNQPQHF.

The chain is built from TRBV7-8 and TRBJ2-7, with D possibly TRBD1 on 5 matching bases. Germline CDR1 SGHVS, CDR2 FQNEAQ. The CDR3 is 14 amino acids. V was cut by 1 base and J by 7 bases, with 14 bases left in between. The CDR3 loop is CASSLGPKRTEQYF. CDR3 nucleotides: TGTGCCAGCAGCTTAGGGCCGAAGAGGACAGAGCAGTACTTC.

CDR3 nucleotide sequence: TGTGCCAGCAGCATTAGCGGGGGGGCTGCGGAGACCCAGTACTTC. It specifies CASSISGGAAETQYF. The V and J genes are TRBV7-9 and TRBJ2-5, with 11 bases aligning to TRBD2. CDR3 length: 15 amino acids. Trimming at V came to 5 bases and at J to 5 bases, leaving 7 bases not matched to a gene. CDR1 is SEHNR, CDR2 FQNEAQ, per germline (reference sequence).

This chain joins TRBV6-5 and TRBJ1-1; D gene unclear. The ends were cut back, 7 bases at V and 1 base at J, with 4 bases in the middle. This CDR3 region has 11 residues. CDR1 is MNHEY and CDR2 is SVGAGI in the germline V gene. The CDR3 DNA sequence: TGTGCCAGCAAAGGGAACACTGAAGCTTTCTTT. This translates into CASKGNTEAFF.

V usage is TRBV13 and J usage is TRBJ2-1; D might be TRBD1 or TRBD2, each matching 6 bases. V lost 4 bases and J lost 7, with 14 bases in between. The CDR3 sequence is 14 residues long. Germline-derived CDR1 and CDR2 are PRHDT and FYEKMQ (reference sequence). CDR3 loop: CASSSSGAANEQFF. CDR3 coding DNA: TGTGCCAGCAGCTCGTCGGGGGCCGCAAATGAGCAGTTCTTC.

The chain is built from TRBV3-1 (or the pseudogene TRBV3-2) and TRBJ1-4, with D perhaps TRBD1 (6 bases). Germline-derived CDR1 and CDR2 are LGHDT and YNNKEL (reference sequence). The germline V and J ends were trimmed by 3 bases and 10 bases, with 21 bases remaining between them. CDR3 length: 16 residues. The DNA for the CDR3 is TGTGCCAGCAGCCACCCCTGGGCACAGGGTGGGGGAAAACTGTTTTTT. Protein sequence: CASSHPWAQGGGKLFF.

The chain combines TRBV18 with TRBJ2-2; tentative D call: TRBD2 (6 bases). Germline CDR1 reads KGHSH; CDR2 reads LQKENI. CDR3 length: 17 amino acids. V lost 2 bases and J lost 3, with 16 bases in between. For the CDR3, the DNA is TGTGCCAGCTCACCAAAGTCGCTCGGGGGTTACACCGGGGAGCTGTTTTTT. This gives the protein CASSPKSLGGYTGELFF.

The chain has TRBV2 and TRBJ2-3; D is possibly TRBD1 (5 bases). CDR1 is SNHLY and CDR2 is FYNNEI in the germline V gene. The CDR3 runs to 13 residues. Deletions cut 8 bases from V and 2 bases from J, with 11 bases between. In nucleotides, the CDR3 is TGTGCCAGCGCAAGACAGCTCACAGATACGCAGTATTTT. Translation gives CASARQLTDTQYF.